The clone carrying this T cell receptor beta chain appeared a few times. Its antigen is unidentified. This CDR3 comprises 15 residues. Looked up from germline, CDR1 is KGHSH and CDR2 is LQKENI. Deletions cut 6 bases from V and 4 bases from J, with 17 bases between. These data belong to a study of beta chain features in type 1 diabetes. About the study: Similarity in age, gender and cell yields was seen between patients and healthy donors.

General study results and limits: When Type 1 diabetes patients were examined, their TCRB CDR3s proved moderately but significantly shorter in all four CD4+ subsets.

Investigators reverse transcribed all isolated RNA, so they sequenced expressed TCRB transcripts. Mean read depth for naive, central memory and regulatory T cell samples was approximately 3.57 million reads. The protocol was immunoSEQ multiplex PCR, while the TCRdb copy is restricted to in-frame clones and leaves out a portion. The sample consists of some 190,000 clones, 7% to 9% of them appearing once. The chain recombines TRBV18 with TRBJ2-3, with D hard to call. The TCR was taken from a man between 18 and 29 years old with type 1 diabetes. Material for sequencing was central memory CD4+ T cells from blood. The CDR3 DNA sequence: TGTGCCAGCTCTCCTTATCAAGAGGCGGCAGATACGCAGTATTTT. Translating gives CASSPYQEAADTQYF.